This TCR beta chain was obtained from a study of T-cell reconstitution after alpha-beta-depleted transplantation in children. The CDR3 totals 16 residues. Germline assignment: CDR1 SSHAT and CDR2 FNYEAQ (reference sequence). V lost 1 base to trimming and J lost 5 bases; unmatched junction nucleotides: 6. This clonotype was counted many times. Unique molecular identifiers featured in how the TCRbeta library was prepared. MiXCR was run by TCRdb on the PCR reads, yielding one entry per CDR3 protein. The table shows hundreds of thousands of distinct CDR3 sequences, with 11% occurring only once. The genes are TRBV7-7 and TRBJ2-5; TRBD2 agrees at 11 bases. This receptor was obtained from a male patient between 2 and 10 years old who had a stem cell transplant for chronic granulomatous disease, so the T cells may come from the graft donor. The input for sequencing was peripheral blood, taken 180 days after TCRalphabeta/CD19-depleted stem cell transplant. The CDR3 nucleotides read TGTGCCAGCAGCTTAGGGGTAGCGGGAGGGCCGGAGACCCAGTACTTC. It yields the protein CASSLGVAGGPETQYF.